Listed below are T cell receptor beta chains from one sample, sequenced in a study of cytomegalovirus exposure and HLA in healthy donors. Sequenced by immunoSEQ multiplex PCR; TCRdb stores in-frame clones only, minus some. The sample includes more than 140,000 clones, 60% to 80% seen only once; the top ten take around 1.5%. The sequencing input was PBMCs. Receptors originate from a female donor in good health and CMV-seronegative. Both conserved end residues are part of each CDR3.

v_call	j_call	cdr3_aa
TRBV29-1	TRBJ2-1	CSVESRETSGGTLYNEQFF
TRBV10-1	TRBJ1-1	CASTHLVNTEAFF
TRBV7-2	TRBJ2-1	CASSLVEHPSYNEQFF
TRBV28	TRBJ2-3	CANSGGGTDTQYF
TRBV25-1	TRBJ2-2	CASTPGQGLGELFF
TRBV20-1	TRBJ1-2	CSASGIYGYTF
TRBV19	TRBJ1-2	CASRDGNYGYTF
TRBV19	TRBJ1-5	CASIDDQAGGNQPQHF
TRBV6-5	TRBJ1-2	CASSYSFEGSYGYTF
TRBV5-1	TRBJ2-3	CASSRQDFTDTQYF
TRBV27	TRBJ1-1	CASSLSRAGTEAFF
TRBV28	TRBJ2-7	CASSSGQSYEQYF
TRBV19	TRBJ2-1	CASRPRAAPYNEQFF
TRBV25-1	TRBJ2-7	CASSDRDTINYEQYF
TRBV5-6	TRBJ1-2	CASSLTGPGGGYTF
TRBV10-3	TRBJ2-3	CATGTGTDTQYF
TRBV6-4	TRBJ2-1	CASSPQTLAGGNEQFF
TRBV27	TRBJ2-7	CASRTAETGVGIYEQYF
TRBV7-7	TRBJ2-7	CASSRTAGDGYEQYF
TRBV2	TRBJ2-3	CASSDRDRDEDTQYF
TRBV12-5	TRBJ2-7	CASGFYAGPNEQYF
TRBV4-2	TRBJ1-1	CASSQDLQGSEAFF
TRBV15	TRBJ2-5	CATSTGEGAKETQYF
TRBV6-1	TRBJ2-4	CASTGTGGIIQYF
TRBV15	TRBJ2-3	CATSSGREGDTQYF
TRBV6-6	-	CAIGRRGHEQYF
TRBV19	TRBJ1-2	CASSFTGSYGYTF
TRBV6-1	TRBJ2-7	CASSEVQGSFYEQYF
TRBV7-2	TRBJ1-1	CASSLRGLNTEAFF